Shown below are 31 T cell receptor beta chains from a single sample sequenced in a study of somatic mutations in cytotoxic T cells in rheumatoid arthritis. Sequencing used immunoSEQ multiplex PCR; TCRdb keeps in-frame clones, though not all of them. Altogether 15,000 to 20,000 clones are present, about four fifths being singletons, with the ten largest covering 15% to 20%. Sequenced material: CD8+ T cells sorted from blood. The receptors originated from a woman aged 45-59 years with rheumatoid arthritis.

This chain joins TRBV7-2 and TRBJ1-5; 7 positions match TRBD1. Germline CDR1 is SGHTA and CDR2 is FQGNSA. The junction had 4 bases not matched to a gene; V was cut back by 5 bases and J by 0 bases. The CDR3 sequence is 15 residues long. The CDR3 nucleotides are TGTGCCAGCAGCATGACAGGGACTAGCAATCAGCCCCAGCATTTT. This sequence encodes CASSMTGTSNQPQHF.

The chain is built from TRBV11-2 and TRBJ2-7; TRBD1 might be the D (5 bases). CDR3 length equals 17 residues. V dropped 6 bases and J dropped 0 bases, with 21 bases sitting between them. Germline V gene lookup returns CDR1 SGHAT and CDR2 FQNNGV. The CDR3 reads CASSSSGGWGFSYEQYF. CDR3 DNA sequence: TGTGCCAGCAGTTCGTCAGGCGGATGGGGCTTCTCCTACGAGCAGTACTTC. The complete variable domain, with remaining parts taken from reference TRBV11-2 and TRBJ2-7, reads EAGVAQSPRYKIIEKRQSVAFWCNPISGHATLYWYQQILGQGPKLLIQFQNNGVVDDSQLPKDRFSAERLKGVDSTLKIQPAKLEDSAVYLCASSSSGGWGFSYEQYFGPGTRLTVT.

V is TRBV7-2 and J is TRBJ1-5; D is uncertain. With 3 bases removed from V and 4 bases from J, the gap between germline ends came to 13 bases. Per the germline V gene, CDR1 is SGHTA and CDR2 is FQGNSA. The CDR3 spans 15 residues. CDR3 protein: CASSFSESGNQPQHF. CDR3 nucleotides: TGTGCCAGCAGCTTCAGCGAGTCGGGGAATCAGCCCCAGCATTTT.

The chain is built from TRBV27 and TRBJ1-1; the D gene is possibly TRBD1 (6 bases). Per germline, CDR1 MNHEY and CDR2 SMNVEV (reference sequence). V lost 5 bases and J 0 bases, leaving 10 bases between the germline ends. This CDR3 region has 14 residues. For the CDR3, the DNA is TGTGCCAGCAGTCCCGGGACACTGAACACTGAAGCTTTCTTT. Its translation: CASSPGTLNTEAFF.

Concerning this clone itself: An end of the junction differs from the germline gene, which may be a read error. This chain links TRBV5-1 with TRBJ2-5; D is undetermined. In germline, CDR1 is SGHRS, CDR2 YFSETQ. This CDR3 region has 14 residues. The CDR3 region is CASSSPDYQETQYF. DNA of the CDR3: TGTGCCAGCAGCTCTCCAGACTACCAAGAGACCCAGTACTTC.

The chain carries TRBV15 and TRBJ1-1, with D uncertain. V gave up 0 bases and J gave up 1 base, with 9 bases separating them. The CDR3 runs to 15 residues. Germline V lookup: CDR1 LNHNV, CDR2 YYDKDF (reference sequence). The CDR3 DNA is TGTGCCACCAGCAGAGATTGGCCCCAGAACACTGAAGCTTTCTTT. This sequence encodes CATSRDWPQNTEAFF.

Only one count was recorded for this clone. This chain joins TRBV10-2 and TRBJ2-3, with D perhaps matching TRBD1 or TRBD2 (6 bases each). Trimming took off 2 bases at V and 3 bases at J, with 12 bases between the two ends. The CDR3 has 15 residues. CDR1 and CDR2 from the germline V gene are WSHSY and SAAADI. CDR3 DNA: TGCGCCAGCAGTGAGCCTATAGGGGGGACAGATACGCAGTATTTT. It yields the protein CASSEPIGGTDTQYF.

The rearrangement links TRBV7-9 to TRBJ1-4; 9 positions agree with TRBD1. Germline loops: CDR1 SEHNR, CDR2 FQNEAQ (reference sequence). After removal of 6 bases from V and 6 bases from J, the junction contained 11 bases not matched to a gene. This CDR3 spans 16 amino acids. This chain's CDR3 is CASSPSTGQGYEKLFF. The CDR3 region has the DNA TGTGCCAGCAGTCCCTCCACAGGACAGGGGTATGAAAAACTGTTTTTT.

In this sample, this clone turned up once. The chain uses TRBV15 and TRBJ2-6; tentatively, D is TRBD1 (6 bases). Germline V gene lookup returns CDR1 LNHNV and CDR2 YYDKDF (reference sequence). The CDR3 covers 15 residues. Trimming left V 4 bases short and J 1 base short, with 8 bases between. CDR3 amino acids: CATSMGTSGANVLTF. The CDR3, as DNA: TGTGCCACCAGCATGGGGACATCTGGGGCCAACGTCCTGACTTTC.

This clone was found once. This chain links TRBV21-1 with TRBJ1-2. TRBV21-1 is shown as a pseudogene. The CDR3 spans 15 residues. CDR3 sequence (DNA): TGTGCCAGCAGCAAAGGAGAGGGCGGGCACTATGGCTACACCTTC. Encoded protein: CASSKGEGGHYGYTF.

The V and J genes are TRBV7-3 and TRBJ2-7; D unclear. The CDR3 contains 15 residues. CDR1 is SGHTA, CDR2 FQGTGA, per germline. V was trimmed by 0 bases and J by 5 bases, leaving 14 bases between them. CDR3 in amino acids: CASSLTTGPRNEQYF. As DNA, the CDR3 is TGTGCCAGCAGCTTAACCACCGGGCCTCGGAACGAGCAGTACTTC.

This chain uses TRBV6-1 with TRBJ2-1; possible D gene TRBD2, 7 bases. There are 14 residues in the CDR3. Germline CDR1 MNHNS, CDR2 SASEGT. V gave up 5 bases and J gave up 6 bases, with 14 bases separating them. The CDR3 coding sequence is TGTGCCAGCAGTCCTCTGCGGGGGCCCAATGAGCAGTTCTTC. Amino acid sequence: CASSPLRGPNEQFF.

This chain joins TRBV7-8 and TRBJ2-7; 7 bases match TRBD1. Germline CDR1 SGHVS, CDR2 FQNEAQ. The CDR3 is 15 residues long. The V gene end was trimmed by 5 bases and the J gene end by 2 bases; junction bases not matched to a gene: 9. The CDR3: CASSPGGASTYEQYF. In nucleotides, the CDR3 is TGTGCCAGCAGCCCAGGGGGAGCCAGCACCTACGAGCAGTACTTC.

The chain combines TRBV19 with TRBJ2-3, with 7 bases aligning to TRBD1. CDR1 and CDR2 from the germline V gene are LNHDA and SQIVND (reference sequence). This CDR3 has 15 residues. V dropped 5 bases and J dropped 2; count of bases not matched to a gene: 7. This CDR3 reads CASSPRDSVTDTQYF. The CDR3 DNA sequence: TGTGCCAGTAGTCCCCGGGACAGTGTCACAGATACGCAGTATTTT.

This rearrangement joins TRBV19 to TRBJ1-2; no firm D call. Germline assignment: CDR1 LNHDA and CDR2 SQIVND (reference sequence). Trimming removed 5 bases at V and 6 bases at J, with 13 bases between. The CDR3 sequence is 13 residues long. DNA for the CDR3: TGTGCCAGTAGTCCAGAAACACGAGATGGCTACACCTTC. This translates into CASSPETRDGYTF.

The chain joins TRBV9 to TRBJ2-3; D gene ambiguous. This CDR3 contains 15 residues. V shed 0 bases and J shed 9 bases, with 17 bases lying between them. Germline V gives CDR1 SGDLS, CDR2 YYNGEE. The CDR3 DNA reads as TGTGCCAGCAGCGTAGCTACAAGCGATTCTGCCACGCAGTATTTT. Its translation is CASSVATSDSATQYF.

The V call is TRBV19, the J call TRBJ2-4; possibly TRBD1 for D (7 bases). The CDR3 is made up of 16 amino acids. V was trimmed by 5 bases and J by 6 bases, leaving 20 bases between them. Germline V lookup: CDR1 LNHDA, CDR2 SQIVND (reference sequence). CDR3 nucleotide sequence: TGTGCCAGTAGTCAAACAGGGGTTCCAGCGGGAAACATTCAGTACTTC. Its protein product is CASSQTGVPAGNIQYF.

The V call is TRBV19, the J call TRBJ2-2; 8 positions match TRBD2. The germline gives CDR1 LNHDA, CDR2 SQIVND (reference sequence). V trimming: 6 bases; J trimming: 3 bases; junction bases outside the gene matches: 9. The CDR3 has 16 residues. In DNA, the CDR3 is TGTGCCAGTAGCCTCTTCGGGGGGGGCGACACCGGGGAGCTGTTTTTT. It is translated as CASSLFGGGDTGELFF.

The chain employs TRBV2 and TRBJ2-1; D gene uncertain. This CDR3 spans 10 amino acids. CDR1 and CDR2 (germline): SNHLY, FYNNEI. The V and J ends lost 7 bases and 6 bases respectively, with 4 bases between them. The CDR3 DNA follows: TGTGCCAGCACCCTCAATGAGCAGTTCTTC. This gives the protein CASTLNEQFF.

The V gene is TRBV6-1, the J gene TRBJ1-6, with D perhaps TRBD1 (5 bases). The germline CDR1 and CDR2 sequences are MNHNS and SASEGT. The CDR3 length is 12 residues. The CDR3 spells CACGGWNSPLHF. In DNA form, the CDR3 reads TGTGCATGTGGGGGATGGAACTCACCCCTCCACTTT.

The chain is built from TRBV21-1 and TRBJ2-3; TRBD1, the table's D call, lacks a check against the DNA. TRBV21-1 is marked as a pseudogene. The CDR3 runs to 15 residues. As DNA, the CDR3 is TGTGCCAGCAACCCGTACCGGGACAGTGAGGATACGCAGTATTTT. This gives the protein CASNPYRDSEDTQYF.

The chain combines TRBV19 with TRBJ2-1; D remains ambiguous. Germline-derived CDR1 and CDR2 are LNHDA and SQIVND (reference sequence). The V gene lost 3 bases and the J gene lost 6 bases, with 6 bases spanning the gap. CDR3 length: 12 residues. The chain's CDR3 is CASSISPNEQFF. CDR3 DNA sequence: TGTGCCAGTAGTATTAGTCCCAATGAGCAGTTCTTC.

The V call is TRBV7-6, the J call TRBJ1-1, with D unclear. This CDR3 region has 14 residues. With 0 bases removed from V and 1 base from J, the gap between germline ends came to 6 bases. Germline lookup yields CDR1 SGHVS and CDR2 FNYEAQ. DNA for the CDR3: TGTGCCAGCAGCTTAGCATCGGGGAACACTGAAGCTTTCTTT. Amino acids: CASSLASGNTEAFF.

The chain uses TRBV19 and TRBJ2-7; possible D gene TRBD2, 6 bases. Trimming took 7 bases from V and 6 from J, leaving 10 bases between them. Germline V CDR1 and CDR2: LNHDA, SQIVND (reference sequence). The CDR3 has 11 amino acids. CDR3 in amino acids: CASTFGGEQYF. CDR3 nucleotide sequence: TGTGCCAGTACCTTCGGGGGCGAGCAGTACTTC.

V is TRBV12-5 and J is TRBJ1-5; D not certain. Germline CDR1 reads LGHNT; CDR2 reads FRNRAP. With 7 bases removed from V and 0 bases from J, the gap between germline ends came to 7 bases. The CDR3 covers 13 residues. The CDR3: CASAGNSNQPQHF. CDR3 nucleotides: TGTGCTAGTGCGGGAAATAGCAATCAGCCCCAGCATTTT.

The gene calls are TRBV27 and TRBJ1-1; TRBD1 agrees at 10 bases. Germline-derived CDR1 and CDR2 are MNHEY and SMNVEV (reference sequence). The trim removed 3 bases at V and 2 bases at J, leaving 9 bases unmatched. The CDR3 totals 17 residues. CDR3 sequence (DNA): TGTGCCAGCAGTTTCTCGAGACAGGGGGCATTAAACACTGAAGCTTTCTTT. It specifies CASSFSRQGALNTEAFF.

V usage is TRBV15 and J usage is TRBJ1-5, with 7 bases matching TRBD1. The CDR3 length is 15 residues. Germline assignment: CDR1 LNHNV and CDR2 YYDKDF (reference sequence). The junction had 4 bases not matched to a gene; V was cut back by 3 bases and J by 2 bases. CDR3 bases: TGTGCCACCAGCAGTTCAACAGGGGGCAATCAGCCCCAGCATTTT. Translation: CATSSSTGGNQPQHF. The whole variable domain, remainder taken from reference TRBV15 and TRBJ1-5, is DAMVIQNPRYQVTQFGKPVTLSCSQTLNHNVMYWYQQKSSQAPKLLFHYYDKDFNNEADTPDNFQSRRPNTSFCFLDIRSPGLGDTAMYLCATSSSTGGNQPQHFGDGTRLSIL.

The chain is built from TRBV4-1 and TRBJ2-1; tentatively, D is TRBD1 (5 bases). V was trimmed by 0 bases and J by 2 bases, leaving 11 bases between them. This CDR3 has 16 residues. Germline CDR1 reads MGHRA; CDR2 reads YSYEKL. The CDR3: CASSQEGRQTYNEQFF. The CDR3 region has the DNA TGCGCCAGCAGCCAAGAGGGGCGACAAACCTACAATGAGCAGTTCTTC.

This clone was detected a few times. This sequence joins TRBV19 and TRBJ2-7, with TRBD2 matching over 14 bases. Germline V gene sequence: CDR1 LNHDA, CDR2 SQIVND (reference sequence). Trimming removed 5 bases from V and 4 bases from J; junction bases left unmatched: 7. This CDR3 has 16 residues. The CDR3 reads CASSDWTSGGIYEQYF. The CDR3 nucleotides are TGTGCCAGTAGTGATTGGACTAGCGGGGGGATTTACGAGCAGTACTTC.

The V call is TRBV6-4, the J call TRBJ2-2, with TRBD1 matching over 7 bases. The junction had 6 bases not matched to a gene; V was cut back by 2 bases and J by 3 bases. From germline, CDR1 is MRHNA and CDR2 SNTAGT. This CDR3 has 16 residues. This chain's CDR3 is CASSDAVGGDTGELFF. The CDR3 bases are TGTGCCAGCAGTGACGCGGTAGGGGGCGACACCGGGGAGCTGTTTTTT.

J is TRBJ2-5 and V is TRBV6-1, with 7 bases matching TRBD1. The CDR3 length is 12 residues. V trimming: 7 bases; J trimming: 4 bases; junction bases outside the gene matches: 3. Germline assignment: CDR1 MNHNS and CDR2 SASEGT. For the CDR3, the DNA is TGTGCCAGCAAGGGGGCGGTAGAGACCCAGTACTTC. Translating gives CASKGAVETQYF.